Presented here are 28 T cell receptor beta chains from one specimen sequenced in a study of T-cell memory formation after mild COVID-19. TCRdb fed the 5' RACE reads into MiXCR, producing one record per CDR3 protein. The sample shows a few hundred thousand distinct CDR3 sequences, around 28% of them seen only once. The sequenced sample consisted of PBMCs or a T cell subset sorted from them (not recorded which). The receptors shown here come from an adult woman who had mild COVID-19 (a few samples of this study predate the infection). Cell type and time point are not known.

CDR3 sequence (DNA): TGTGCCAGCAGGTCGGACAGCGCTGGAAACACCATATATTTT. Protein: CASRSDSAGNTIYF. V gene TRBV12-3 or TRBV12-4 combines with J gene TRBJ1-3; D possibly corresponds to TRBD1 (6 bases). The CDR3 is 14 amino acids. Trimming took 6 bases from V and 2 from J, leaving 11 bases between them.

This clonotype was seen only a few times. The chain recombines TRBV5-1 with TRBJ2-7; D is perhaps TRBD1 or TRBD2 (5 bases each). Per the germline V gene, CDR1 is SGHRS and CDR2 is YFSETQ. The CDR3 contains 16 residues. V lost 0 bases and J 0 bases, leaving 13 bases between the germline ends. For the CDR3, the DNA is TGCGCCAGCAGCTTGGTGCTCGGGGCGTACTCCTACGAGCAGTACTTC. This encodes CASSLVLGAYSYEQYF. The full variable domain, in which reference TRBV5-1 and TRBJ2-7 provide the parts outside the CDR3, is KAGVTQTPRYLIKTRGQQVTLSCSPISGHRSVSWYQQTPGQGLQFLFEYFSETQRNKGNFPGRFSGRQFSNSRSEMNVSTLELGDSALYLCASSLVLGAYSYEQYFGPGTRLTVT.

This clonotype was counted only a few times. The V call is TRBV14, the J call TRBJ2-5; the D gene is possibly TRBD1 (5 bases). The V end lost 5 bases, the J end lost 4 bases, and 17 bases lay between the germline ends. CDR1 SGHDN and CDR2 FVKESK come from the germline V gene. This CDR3 spans 15 amino acids. The chain's CDR3 is CASSTGAVSGETQYF. CDR3 DNA: TGTGCCAGCAGCACTGGGGCGGTGAGTGGAGAGACCCAGTACTTC.

This clonotype was found a few times. V usage is TRBV6-1 and J usage is TRBJ2-5; 9 nucleotides align to TRBD2. The CDR3 runs 13 residues. J lost 3 bases, V lost 6 bases, and 2 bases had no gene match. Germline V gene sequence: CDR1 MNHNS, CDR2 SASEGT. The CDR3, as DNA: TGTGCCAGCAGGGCTAGCGGGGAAGAGACCCAGTACTTC. It yields the protein CASRASGEETQYF.

This chain joins TRBV11-3 and TRBJ2-7; D remains ambiguous. Trimming pared 5 bases from V and 7 bases from J, leaving 15 bases between. This CDR3 is 13 amino acids long. Germline values: CDR1 SGHNT, CDR2 YENEEA. CDR3 DNA sequence: TGTGCCAGCAGCCCCAAACGAGACGGAGAGCAGTACTTC. The encoded protein is CASSPKRDGEQYF.

This clonotype has a handful of counts. The chain recombines TRBV6-2 or TRBV6-3 with TRBJ2-5, with a tentative D call TRBD2 (6 bases). Germline CDR1 is MNHEY and CDR2 is SVGEGT. V lost 7 bases to trimming and J lost 3 bases, with 12 bases between them. The CDR3 has 13 amino acids. CDR3 loop: CASTTGEKETQYF. DNA of the CDR3: TGTGCCAGCACCACGGGAGAAAAAGAGACCCAGTACTTC.

The V call is TRBV12-3 or TRBV12-4, the J call TRBJ2-6; 9 positions match TRBD1. This CDR3 has 19 amino acids. V dropped 6 bases and J dropped 2; count of bases not matched to a gene: 14. The CDR3 nucleotides are TGTGCCAGCAGCCCAACCCGCCGGGACAGGGTTCCTGGGGCCAACGTCCTGACTTTC. Its translation is CASSPTRRDRVPGANVLTF.

The rearrangement links TRBV9 to TRBJ2-1; 9 nucleotides match TRBD2. CDR3 length equals 16 residues. Germline trimming cut 0 bases from V and 6 bases from J; bases unmatched to any gene: 7. Germline CDR1 and CDR2: SGDLS and YYNGEE. CDR3 bases: TGTGCCAGCAGCGTAGTAGGACTAGCGTTAGGCAATGAGCAGTTCTTC. Amino acids: CASSVVGLALGNEQFF.

This clonotype was picked up a small number of times. The V gene is TRBV12-3 or TRBV12-4, the J gene TRBJ2-3; maybe TRBD1 (6 bases). V gave up 5 bases and J gave up 6 bases, with 15 bases separating them. The length of the CDR3 is 14 residues. CDR3 amino acids: CASSPRQGMDTQYF. The CDR3 nucleotides are TGTGCCAGCAGTCCCCGGCAGGGGATGGATACGCAGTATTTT.

The chain links TRBV30 to TRBJ2-4, with 8 bases fitting TRBD2. V lost 5 bases, J lost 0 bases, and 15 bases stayed unmatched. CDR3 size: 18 residues. Germline CDR1 reads GTSNPN; CDR2 reads SVGIG (reference sequence). The CDR3 coding sequence is TGTGCCTGGGTACCAGCGGGGGAGTTACTACTAGCCAAAAACATTCAGTACTTC. Amino acids: CAWVPAGELLLAKNIQYF. The full variable domain, with the rest looked up from reference TRBV30 and TRBJ2-4, is SQTIHQWPATLVQPVGSPLSLECTVEGTSNPNLYWYRQAAGRGLQLLFYSVGIGQISSEVPQNLSASRPQDRQFILSSKKLLLSDSGFYLCAWVPAGELLLAKNIQYFGAGTRLSVL.

This clonotype occurred a few times. The rearrangement joins TRBV28 to TRBJ1-4; a possible D gene is TRBD1 (5 bases). The CDR3 is 14 amino acids. Germline loops: CDR1 MDHEN, CDR2 SYDVKM. Deletions cut 2 bases from V and 8 bases from J, with 12 bases between. The CDR3 here is CASSLPGSLEKLFF. The DNA for the CDR3 is TGTGCCAGCAGTTTACCAGGGAGCCTGGAAAAACTGTTTTTT.

V and J are TRBV12-3 or TRBV12-4 and TRBJ2-2, with D perhaps TRBD1 (6 bases). The CDR3 totals 16 residues. Trimming stripped 1 base from V and 6 bases from J, with 15 bases between. The CDR3 sequence is CASSLGGTRISGELFF. The CDR3 DNA reads TGTGCCAGCAGTTTAGGAGGGACAAGAATATCCGGGGAGCTGTTTTTT.

This clonotype was detected only a few times. This rearrangement joins TRBV7-6 to TRBJ2-2; TRBD1 or TRBD2 may be the D gene (6 bases each). Between the trimmed V and J ends, which lost 5 bases and 7 bases, there was a span of 23 bases. The germline CDR1 and CDR2 sequences are SGHVS and FNYEAQ. There are 17 residues in the CDR3. This CDR3 reads CASSPQDRGPWIGELFF. The DNA of the CDR3 is TGTGCCAGCAGCCCCCAAGACCGGGGGCCATGGATCGGGGAGCTGTTTTTT.

This chain joins TRBV24-1 and TRBJ2-2; 8 positions agree with TRBD1. The V gene's germline CDR1 is KGHDR and CDR2 SFDVKD. This CDR3 region has 17 residues. J gave up 2 bases and V 3 bases, and 7 bases lay outside the gene matches. The CDR3 DNA is TGTGCCACCAGTGATAAAACAGGGGGGCCAAACACCGGGGAGCTGTTTTTT. It encodes CATSDKTGGPNTGELFF.

J is TRBJ2-1 and V is TRBV27; D not resolved. This CDR3 spans 12 amino acids. Per germline, CDR1 MNHEY and CDR2 SMNVEV (reference sequence). The V and J ends lost 5 bases and 2 bases respectively, with 4 bases between them. DNA for the CDR3: TGTGCCAGCAGTGCCCCCTACAATGAGCAGTTCTTC. Translating it yields CASSAPYNEQFF.

The V and J genes are TRBV5-1 and TRBJ1-1, with D uncertain. The CDR3 is made up of 13 amino acids. Between the trimmed V and J ends, which lost 0 bases and 3 bases, there was a span of 6 bases. Germline assignment: CDR1 SGHRS and CDR2 YFSETQ. The CDR3 DNA reads TGCGCCAGCAGCTTGGTCGTAGACACTGAAGCTTTCTTT. Its protein is CASSLVVDTEAFF.

The V and J genes are TRBV24-1 and TRBJ2-5; no clear D gene. Germline values: CDR1 KGHDR, CDR2 SFDVKD. Trimming stripped 3 bases from V and 2 bases from J, with 9 bases between. The CDR3 spans 14 residues. CDR3 nucleotides: TGTGCCACCAGTGATGGAACAATTCAAGAGACCCAGTACTTC. Translation: CATSDGTIQETQYF.

This clonotype has a handful of counts. This rearrangement joins TRBV24-1 to TRBJ2-5; D gene uncertain. V shed 6 bases and J shed 4 bases, with 5 bases lying between them. The length of the CDR3 is 11 residues. CDR1 is KGHDR, CDR2 SFDVKD, per germline. CDR3 coding DNA: TGTGCCACCAGTTTCGGAGAGACCCAGTACTTC. Amino acid sequence: CATSFGETQYF.

This clonotype occurred a few times. The chain combines TRBV27 with TRBJ2-3; tentative D call: TRBD2 (6 bases). CDR1 is MNHEY, CDR2 SMNVEV, per germline (reference sequence). V shed 3 bases and J shed 6 bases, with 10 bases lying between them. The length of the CDR3 is 13 residues. The CDR3 here is CASSFGGVDTQYF. The CDR3 DNA follows: TGTGCCAGCAGTTTTGGAGGGGTGGATACGCAGTATTTT.

This sequence joins TRBV12-3 or TRBV12-4 and TRBJ2-2; TRBD1 aligns across 8 bases. V shed 3 bases and J 1 base; nucleotides not matched to a gene: 7. This CDR3 is built from 17 residues. CDR3 residues: CASSLTLGTGNTGELFF. CDR3 coding DNA: TGTGCCAGCAGTTTGACTCTGGGGACAGGGAACACCGGGGAGCTGTTTTTT.

The table lists this clonotype with a few counts. CDR3 protein: CSARGLGETGELFF. The CDR3 DNA reads as TGCAGTGCTAGGGGACTCGGTGAAACCGGGGAGCTGTTTTTT. The gene calls are TRBV20-1 and TRBJ2-2; tentatively, D is TRBD2 (6 bases). V dropped 3 bases and J dropped 5 bases, with 13 bases sitting between them. The CDR3 spans 14 residues. Germline V CDR1 and CDR2: DFQATT, SNEGSKA (reference sequence).

V usage is TRBV6-5 and J usage is TRBJ2-1; possibly TRBD2 for D (6 bases). In germline, CDR1 is MNHEY, CDR2 SVGAGI. This CDR3 region has 16 residues. Trimming removed 5 bases from V and 2 bases from J, with 16 bases in between. CDR3 in DNA: TGTGCCAGCAGTCTCGGGACTCCTAGCGCCTACAATGAGCAGTTCTTC. Protein sequence: CASSLGTPSAYNEQFF.

This clonotype was observed a few times. The J gene is TRBJ2-2, the V gene TRBV7-9; D uncertain. The germline gives CDR1 SEHNR, CDR2 FQNEAQ (reference sequence). CDR3 length: 14 amino acids. V was cut by 3 bases and J by 1 base, with 6 bases left in between. The chain's CDR3 is CASSFIGNTGELFF. For the CDR3, the DNA is TGTGCCAGCAGCTTCATAGGGAACACCGGGGAGCTGTTTTTT.

The chain employs TRBV27 and TRBJ2-7; D gene unclear. The length of the CDR3 is 15 residues. Germline CDR1 MNHEY, CDR2 SMNVEV (reference sequence). Trimming stripped 8 bases from V and 3 bases from J, with 20 bases between. In DNA form, the CDR3 reads TGTGCCAGCCCTTGGTGGTTCGGACCCAACTACGAGCAGTACTTC. Its protein product is CASPWWFGPNYEQYF.

The rearrangement links TRBV11-2 to TRBJ2-5; D ambiguous. The V and J ends lost 1 base and 3 bases respectively, with 15 bases between them. The CDR3 contains 16 residues. Germline CDR1 and CDR2: SGHAT and FQNNGV. DNA of the CDR3: TGTGCCAGCAGCTTAGGCGCGACCCCATGGGAAGAGACCCAGTACTTC. Protein product: CASSLGATPWEETQYF.

In its sample, this clonotype was seen a few times. The rearrangement uses TRBV6-2 or TRBV6-3 and TRBJ2-1, with 8 nucleotides matching TRBD2. Germline V CDR1 and CDR2: MNHEY, SVGEGT. There are 19 residues in the CDR3. V trimming: 6 bases; J trimming: 1 base; junction bases outside the gene matches: 17. CDR3 sequence: CASSPPGLGPQGSYNEQFF. The DNA of the CDR3 is TGTGCCAGCAGCCCACCGGGACTAGGCCCCCAGGGTTCCTACAATGAGCAGTTCTTC.

The chain is built from TRBV20-1 and TRBJ2-3; D gene unclear. Germline V gene sequence: CDR1 DFQATT, CDR2 SNEGSKA (reference sequence). Between the trimmed V and J ends, which lost 0 bases and 2 bases, there was a span of 12 bases. The CDR3 is made up of 15 amino acids. CDR3 sequence: CSARDRRRPTDTQYF. The CDR3 DNA reads as TGCAGTGCTAGAGATCGCAGGCGGCCCACAGATACGCAGTATTTT.

The CDR3 DNA reads as TGTGCCACCAGTGATTTGCATCGGGAGGGCACCGGGGAGCTGTTTTTT. Amino acids: CATSDLHREGTGELFF. The chain has TRBV24-1 and TRBJ2-2, with TRBD2 matching over 8 bases. This CDR3 comprises 16 residues. Per the germline V gene, CDR1 is KGHDR and CDR2 is SFDVKD. V lost 0 bases to trimming and J lost 4 bases; unmatched junction nucleotides: 3.